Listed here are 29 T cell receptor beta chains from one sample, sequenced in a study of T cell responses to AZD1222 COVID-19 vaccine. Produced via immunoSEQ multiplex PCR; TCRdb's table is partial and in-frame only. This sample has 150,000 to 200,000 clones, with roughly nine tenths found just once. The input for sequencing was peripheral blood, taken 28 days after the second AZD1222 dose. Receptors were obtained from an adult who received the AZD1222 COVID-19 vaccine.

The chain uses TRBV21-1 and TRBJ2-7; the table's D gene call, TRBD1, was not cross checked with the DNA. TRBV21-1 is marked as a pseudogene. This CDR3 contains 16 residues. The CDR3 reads CASSKKGGQGIYEQYF. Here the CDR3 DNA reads TGTGCCAGCAGCAAAAAGGGAGGACAGGGTATTTACGAGCAGTACTTC.

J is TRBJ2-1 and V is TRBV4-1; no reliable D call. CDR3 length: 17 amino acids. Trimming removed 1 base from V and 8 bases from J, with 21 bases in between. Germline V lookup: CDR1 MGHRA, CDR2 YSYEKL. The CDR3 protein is CASSQGEVGRYLDEQFF. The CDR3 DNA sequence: TGCGCCAGCAGCCAAGGTGAAGTTGGGCGATACTTGGATGAGCAGTTCTTC.

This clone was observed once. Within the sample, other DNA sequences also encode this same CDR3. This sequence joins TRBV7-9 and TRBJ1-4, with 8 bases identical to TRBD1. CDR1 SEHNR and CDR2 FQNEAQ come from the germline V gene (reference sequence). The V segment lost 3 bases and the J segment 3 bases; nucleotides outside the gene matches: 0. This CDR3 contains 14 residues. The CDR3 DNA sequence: TGTGCCAGCAGCTTGGGACAGGCTAATGAAAAACTGTTTTTT. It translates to CASSLGQANEKLFF.

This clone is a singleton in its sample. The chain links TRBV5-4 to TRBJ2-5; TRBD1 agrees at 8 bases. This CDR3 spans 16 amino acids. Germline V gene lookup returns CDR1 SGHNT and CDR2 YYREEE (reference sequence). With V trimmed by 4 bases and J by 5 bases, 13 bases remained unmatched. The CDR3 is CASSPIGQGARETQYF. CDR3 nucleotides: TGTGCCAGCAGCCCGATTGGGCAGGGGGCAAGGGAGACCCAGTACTTC.

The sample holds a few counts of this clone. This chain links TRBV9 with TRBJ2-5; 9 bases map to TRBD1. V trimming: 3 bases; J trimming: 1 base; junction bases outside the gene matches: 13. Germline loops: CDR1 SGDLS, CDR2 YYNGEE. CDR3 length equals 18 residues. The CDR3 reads CASSAGTGSLGSQETQYF. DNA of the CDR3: TGTGCCAGCAGCGCCGGGACAGGGAGCCTTGGGTCCCAAGAGACCCAGTACTTC.

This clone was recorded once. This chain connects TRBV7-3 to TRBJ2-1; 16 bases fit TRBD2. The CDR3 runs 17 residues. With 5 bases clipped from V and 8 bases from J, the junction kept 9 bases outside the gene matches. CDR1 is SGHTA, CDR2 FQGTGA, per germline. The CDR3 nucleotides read TGTGCCAGCAGCCCTGGGACTAGCGGGGGGGCCCCCCATGAGCAGTTCTTC. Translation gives CASSPGTSGGAPHEQFF.

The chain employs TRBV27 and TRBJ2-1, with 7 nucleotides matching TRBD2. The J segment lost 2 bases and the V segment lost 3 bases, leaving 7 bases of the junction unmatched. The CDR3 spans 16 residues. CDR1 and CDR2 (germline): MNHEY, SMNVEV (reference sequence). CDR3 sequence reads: CASSLGGVGTYNEQFF. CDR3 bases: TGTGCCAGCAGTTTGGGAGGGGTAGGGACCTACAATGAGCAGTTCTTC.

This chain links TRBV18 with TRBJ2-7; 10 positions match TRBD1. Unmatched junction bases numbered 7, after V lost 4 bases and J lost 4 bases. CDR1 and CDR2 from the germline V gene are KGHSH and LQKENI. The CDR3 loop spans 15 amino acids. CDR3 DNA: TGTGCCAGCTCACTAGGGACAGGGGAGACATACGAGCAGTACTTC. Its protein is CASSLGTGETYEQYF.

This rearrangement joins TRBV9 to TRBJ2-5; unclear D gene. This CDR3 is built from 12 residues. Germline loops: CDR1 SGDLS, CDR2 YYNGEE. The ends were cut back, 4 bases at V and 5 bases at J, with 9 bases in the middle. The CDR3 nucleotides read TGTGCCAGCAGCACTGATTCGGAGACCCAGTACTTC. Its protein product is CASSTDSETQYF.

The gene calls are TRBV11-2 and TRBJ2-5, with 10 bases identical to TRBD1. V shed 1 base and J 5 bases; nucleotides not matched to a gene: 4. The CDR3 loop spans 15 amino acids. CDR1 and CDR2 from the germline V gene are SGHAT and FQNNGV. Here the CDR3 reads CASSLGQGAGETQYF. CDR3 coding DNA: TGTGCCAGCAGCTTAGGACAGGGGGCAGGGGAGACCCAGTACTTC.

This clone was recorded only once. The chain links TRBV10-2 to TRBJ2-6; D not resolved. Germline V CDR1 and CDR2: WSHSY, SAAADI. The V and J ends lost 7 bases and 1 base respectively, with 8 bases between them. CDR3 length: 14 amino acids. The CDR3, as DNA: TGCGCCAGCACCCAGGTGTCTGGGGCCAACGTCCTGACTTTC. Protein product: CASTQVSGANVLTF.

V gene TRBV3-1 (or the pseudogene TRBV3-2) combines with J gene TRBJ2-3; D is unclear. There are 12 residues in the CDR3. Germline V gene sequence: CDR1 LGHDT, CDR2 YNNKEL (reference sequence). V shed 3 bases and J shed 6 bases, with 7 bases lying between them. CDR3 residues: CASSQVRDTQYF. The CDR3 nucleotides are TGTGCCAGCAGCCAGGTGCGGGATACGCAGTATTTT.

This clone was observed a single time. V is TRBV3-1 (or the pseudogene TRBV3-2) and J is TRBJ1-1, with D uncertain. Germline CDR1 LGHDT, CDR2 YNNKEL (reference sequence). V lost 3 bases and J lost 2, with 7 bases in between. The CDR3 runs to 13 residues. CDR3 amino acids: CASSQKTNTEAFF. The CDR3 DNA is TGTGCCAGCAGCCAGAAAACAAACACTGAAGCTTTCTTT.

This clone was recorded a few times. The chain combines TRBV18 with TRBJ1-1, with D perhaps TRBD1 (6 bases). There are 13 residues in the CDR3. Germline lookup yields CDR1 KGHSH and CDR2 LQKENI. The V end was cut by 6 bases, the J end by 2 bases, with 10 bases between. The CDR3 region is CASSSGHNTEAFF. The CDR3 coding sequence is TGTGCCAGCTCTTCGGGACACAACACTGAAGCTTTCTTT.

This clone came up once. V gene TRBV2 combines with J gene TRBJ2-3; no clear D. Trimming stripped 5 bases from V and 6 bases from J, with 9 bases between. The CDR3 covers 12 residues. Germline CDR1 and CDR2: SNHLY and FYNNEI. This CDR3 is CASSLGTDTQYF. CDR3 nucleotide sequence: TGTGCCAGCAGTTTGGGTACCGATACGCAGTATTTT. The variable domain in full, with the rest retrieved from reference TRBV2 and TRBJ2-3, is EPEVTQTPSHQVTQMGQEVILRCVPISNHLYFYWYRQILGQKVEFLVSFYNNEISEKSEIFDDQFSVERPDGSNFTLKIRSTKLEDSAMYFCASSLGTDTQYFGPGTRLTVL.

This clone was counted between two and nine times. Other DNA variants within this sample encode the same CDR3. The CDR3 reads CASSSDRGETQYF. CDR3 in DNA: TGTGCCAGCAGCTCGGACAGGGGAGAGACCCAGTACTTC. This chain connects TRBV7-3 to TRBJ2-5; 9 bases are shared with TRBD1. With V trimmed by 4 bases and J by 4 bases, 1 base remained unmatched. Germline V gene sequence: CDR1 SGHTA, CDR2 FQGTGA. This CDR3 comprises 13 residues.

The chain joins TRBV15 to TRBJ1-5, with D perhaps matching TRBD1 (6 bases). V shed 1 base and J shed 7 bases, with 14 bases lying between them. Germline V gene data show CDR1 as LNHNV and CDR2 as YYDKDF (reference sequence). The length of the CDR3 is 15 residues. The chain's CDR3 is CATSRGEGVGQPQHF. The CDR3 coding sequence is TGTGCCACCAGCAGAGGGGAGGGGGTTGGGCAGCCCCAGCATTTT.

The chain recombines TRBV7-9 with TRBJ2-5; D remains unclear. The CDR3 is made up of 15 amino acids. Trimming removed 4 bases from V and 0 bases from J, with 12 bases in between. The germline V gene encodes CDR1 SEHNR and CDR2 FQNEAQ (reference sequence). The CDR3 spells CASSSMLRNQETQYF. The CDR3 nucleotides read TGTGCCAGCAGCTCTATGCTGAGGAACCAAGAGACCCAGTACTTC.

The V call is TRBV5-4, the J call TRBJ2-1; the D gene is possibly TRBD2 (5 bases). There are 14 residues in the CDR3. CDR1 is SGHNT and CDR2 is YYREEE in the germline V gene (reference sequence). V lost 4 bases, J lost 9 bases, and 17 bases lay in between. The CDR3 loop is CASSLTIPDGEQFF. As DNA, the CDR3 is TGTGCCAGCAGCCTGACTATACCTGACGGTGAGCAGTTCTTC.

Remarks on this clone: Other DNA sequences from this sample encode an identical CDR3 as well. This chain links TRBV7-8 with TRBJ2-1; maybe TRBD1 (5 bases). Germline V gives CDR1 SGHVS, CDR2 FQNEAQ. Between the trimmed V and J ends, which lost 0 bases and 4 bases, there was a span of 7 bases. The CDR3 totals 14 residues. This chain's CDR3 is CASSLAGRYNEQFF. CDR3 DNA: TGTGCCAGCAGCTTAGCGGGGCGTTACAATGAGCAGTTCTTC.

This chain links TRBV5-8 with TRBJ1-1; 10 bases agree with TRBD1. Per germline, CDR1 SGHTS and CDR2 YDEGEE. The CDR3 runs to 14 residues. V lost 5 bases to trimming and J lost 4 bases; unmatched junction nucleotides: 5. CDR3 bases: TGTGCCAGCAGGCCCCGACAGGGGGCCACTGAAGCTTTCTTT. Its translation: CASRPRQGATEAFF.

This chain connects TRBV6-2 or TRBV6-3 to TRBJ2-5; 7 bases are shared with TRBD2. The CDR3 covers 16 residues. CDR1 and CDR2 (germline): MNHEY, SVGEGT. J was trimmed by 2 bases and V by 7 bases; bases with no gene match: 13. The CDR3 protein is CASTPRGVRRQETQYF. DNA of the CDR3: TGTGCCAGCACCCCCCGGGGGGTAAGGAGGCAAGAGACCCAGTACTTC.

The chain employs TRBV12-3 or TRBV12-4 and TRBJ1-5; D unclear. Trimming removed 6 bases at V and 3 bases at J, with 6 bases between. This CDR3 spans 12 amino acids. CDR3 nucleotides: TGTGCCAGCAGGACCTACAATCAGCCCCAGCATTTT. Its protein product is CASRTYNQPQHF.

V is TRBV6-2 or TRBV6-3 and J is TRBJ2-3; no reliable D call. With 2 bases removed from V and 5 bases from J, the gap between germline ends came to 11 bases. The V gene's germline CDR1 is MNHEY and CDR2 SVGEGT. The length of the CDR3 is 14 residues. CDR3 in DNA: TGTGCCAGCAGTTACGCTTCTTCGGAAGATACGCAGTATTTT. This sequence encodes CASSYASSEDTQYF.

The CDR3 loop reads CASSIRGPVNEQYF. In DNA form, the CDR3 reads TGTGCCAGTAGTATACGGGGTCCGGTGAACGAGCAGTACTTC. The chain uses TRBV19 and TRBJ2-7; tentatively, D is TRBD2 (5 bases). CDR1 is LNHDA and CDR2 is SQIVND in the germline V gene (reference sequence). CDR3 size: 14 residues. V gave up 2 bases and J gave up 5 bases, with 13 bases separating them.

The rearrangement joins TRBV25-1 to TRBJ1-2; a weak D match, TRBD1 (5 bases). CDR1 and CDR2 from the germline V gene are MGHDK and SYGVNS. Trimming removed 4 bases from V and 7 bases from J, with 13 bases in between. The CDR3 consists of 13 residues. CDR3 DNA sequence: TGTGCCAGCAGTGCCGACAGAGTTGGTGGCTACACCTTC. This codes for CASSADRVGGYTF.

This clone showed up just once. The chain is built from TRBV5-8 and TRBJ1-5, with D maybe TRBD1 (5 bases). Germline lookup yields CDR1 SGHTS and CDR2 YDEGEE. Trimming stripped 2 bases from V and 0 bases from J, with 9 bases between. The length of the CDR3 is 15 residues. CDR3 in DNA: TGTGCCAGCAGCTTCCGGGGGTATAGCAATCAGCCCCAGCATTTT. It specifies CASSFRGYSNQPQHF. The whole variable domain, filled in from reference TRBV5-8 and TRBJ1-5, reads EAGVTQSPTHLIKTRGQQATLRCSPISGHTSVYWYQQALGLGLQFLLWYDEGEERNRGNFPPRFSGRQFPNYSSELNVNALELEDSALYLCASSFRGYSNQPQHFGDGTRLSIL.

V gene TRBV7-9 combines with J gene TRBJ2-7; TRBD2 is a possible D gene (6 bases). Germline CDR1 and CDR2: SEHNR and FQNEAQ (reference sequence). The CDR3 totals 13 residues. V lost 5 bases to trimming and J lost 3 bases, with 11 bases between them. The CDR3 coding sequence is TGTGCCAGCAGCCCCCGGGACTTCTACGAGCAGTACTTC. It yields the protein CASSPRDFYEQYF.

CDR3 residues: CASSQGLRAGEQYF. CDR3 DNA: TGCGCCAGCAGCCAAGGACTCAGGGCGGGGGAGCAGTACTTC. The chain has TRBV4-3 and TRBJ2-7, with a possible D match to TRBD2 (6 bases). The CDR3 contains 14 residues. The V end was cut by 1 base, the J end by 7 bases, with 14 bases between. Germline lookup yields CDR1 LGHNA and CDR2 YSLEER.